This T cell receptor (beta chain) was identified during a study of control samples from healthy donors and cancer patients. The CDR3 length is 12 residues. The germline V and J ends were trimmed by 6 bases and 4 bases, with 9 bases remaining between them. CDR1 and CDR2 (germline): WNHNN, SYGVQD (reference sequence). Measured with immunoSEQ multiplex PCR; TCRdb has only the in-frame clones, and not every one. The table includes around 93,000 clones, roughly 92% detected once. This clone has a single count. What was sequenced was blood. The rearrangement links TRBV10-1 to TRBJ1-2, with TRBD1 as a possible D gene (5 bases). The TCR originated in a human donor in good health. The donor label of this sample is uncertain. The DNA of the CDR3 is TGCGCCAGCAGCGACAGAGGCTATGGCTACACCTTC. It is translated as CASSDRGYGYTF.